One T cell receptor beta chain is described in this entry. Its specificity is unknown. The table came from immunoSEQ multiplex PCR; TCRdb's copy has only in-frame clones and leaves some out. This sample carries some 31,000 clones, 90% to 95% of them seen once, and the ten largest clones take about 0.16%. The data are from a study of regulatory and conventional T cells in RAG deficiency. The study, taken as a whole, reports: RAG-deficient patients showed markedly lower Shannon entropy and higher Simpson indices than control T-cell subsets. Treg unique TCR beta sequences were approximately 95-fold fewer in Omenn syndrome and CID/AS patients than controls. In Omenn syndrome, Treg and Tconv repertoires overlapped >85%.

The V gene's germline CDR1 is GTSNPN and CDR2 SVGIG (reference sequence). The CDR3 runs to 14 residues. V lost 4 bases and J lost 6, with 16 bases in between. Blood CD4+ CD25-low CD127-high conventional T cells supplied the genomic DNA template. The same sample was also used in a study of regulatory T cells. Per that study: Amplification used 52 TRBV primers and 13 TRBJ primers. Skewed V and J usage and few unique V-J pairs marked patient repertoires, most in Tregs.

The J gene is TRBJ1-5, the V gene TRBV30; D is unclear. Source material: CD25- CD4+ T cells sorted from blood. This receptor was identified in a human donor in good health. DNA of the CDR3: TGTGCCTGGAACGACCCTCGGTGGGCTCAGCCCCAGCATTTT. This sequence encodes CAWNDPRWAQPQHF.